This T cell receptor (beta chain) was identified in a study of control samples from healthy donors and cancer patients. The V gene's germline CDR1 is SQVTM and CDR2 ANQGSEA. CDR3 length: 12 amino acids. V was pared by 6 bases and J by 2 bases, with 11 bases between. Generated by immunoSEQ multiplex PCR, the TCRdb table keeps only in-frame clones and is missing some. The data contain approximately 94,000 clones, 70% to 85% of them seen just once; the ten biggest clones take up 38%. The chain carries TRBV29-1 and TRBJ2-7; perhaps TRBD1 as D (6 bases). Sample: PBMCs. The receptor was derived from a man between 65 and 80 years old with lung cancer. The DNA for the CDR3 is TGCAGCGTGAGAACAGGGACCTACGAGCAGTACTTC. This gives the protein CSVRTGTYEQYF.